The rows below give T cell receptor beta chains drawn from one sample of a study of cytomegalovirus exposure and HLA in healthy donors. Assay: immunoSEQ multiplex PCR; the TCRdb copy retains only in-frame clones and omits some. There are approximately 120,000 clones in the sample; roughly 85% occur only once, and roughly 4% lies in the top ten. Sample: PBMCs. Receptors were obtained from a woman aged 40 to 50 in good health and CMV-seropositive. CDR3s include the opening cysteine and the closing phenylalanine or tryptophan. Fields, in order: CDR3 protein, CDR3 DNA, J gene, CDR3 length, D gene, V gene. The D gene is left open where the match is weak.

CDR3: CASSVGGSPTDTQYF
DNA: TGTGCCAGCAGCGTAGGTGGCTCGCCTACAGATACGCAGTATTTT
J: TRBJ2-3
length: 15
D: -
V: TRBV9

CDR3: CAISEPYNEQFF
DNA: TGTGCCATCTCCGAGCCCTACAATGAGCAGTTCTTC
J: TRBJ2-1
length: 12
D: -
V: TRBV10-3

CDR3: CASSRTSGRSEQYF
DNA: TGTGCCAGCAGCCGGACTAGCGGGAGGAGTGAGCAGTACTTC
J: TRBJ2-7
length: 14
D: TRBD2
V: TRBV11-2

CDR3: CASSDRDRHVNEQFF
DNA: TGTGCCAGCAGCGACCGGGATCGTCACGTGAATGAGCAGTTCTTC
J: TRBJ2-1
length: 15
D: -
V: TRBV9

CDR3: CAGSQGVNEQFF
DNA: TGCGCCGGCAGCCAAGGAGTGAATGAGCAGTTCTTC
J: TRBJ2-1
length: 12
D: -
V: TRBV4-1

CDR3: CASTPQYSDTQYF
DNA: TGTGCCAGTACTCCACAGTATTCAGATACGCAGTATTTT
J: TRBJ2-3
length: 13
D: -
V: TRBV19

CDR3: CASSLLSQGRTDTQYF
DNA: TGTGCCAGCAGCCTTCTCTCGCAGGGGCGGACAGATACGCAGTATTTT
J: TRBJ2-3
length: 16
D: -
V: TRBV4-2

CDR3: CASSRTGSSYEQYF
DNA: TGTGCCAGCAGTCGGACAGGAAGTTCCTACGAGCAGTACTTC
J: TRBJ2-7
length: 14
D: TRBD1
V: TRBV6-6

CDR3: CASSRTGLDTGELFF
DNA: TGTGCCAGCAGTAGGACAGGGCTCGACACCGGGGAGCTGTTTTTT
J: TRBJ2-2
length: 15
D: TRBD1
V: TRBV27

CDR3: CATQGRESDTQYF
DNA: TGTGCCACCCAGGGGCGGGAGTCGGATACGCAGTATTTT
J: TRBJ2-3
length: 13
D: -
V: TRBV6-1

CDR3: CASSRLAGDASGEQFF
DNA: TGTGCCAGCAGTCGACTAGCGGGAGACGCGAGCGGTGAGCAGTTCTTC
J: TRBJ2-1
length: 16
D: TRBD2
V: TRBV28

CDR3: CASKDSPYNSPLHF
DNA: TGTGCCAGCAAGGACAGTCCCTATAATTCACCCCTCCACTTT
J: TRBJ1-6
length: 14
D: -
V: TRBV27

CDR3: CASKWTGVGNTEAFF
DNA: TGTGCCAGCAAATGGACAGGGGTAGGGAACACTGAAGCTTTCTTT
J: TRBJ1-1
length: 15
D: TRBD1
V: TRBV28

CDR3: CASSLLTGTGVRYEQYF
DNA: TGCGCCAGCAGCCTCCTAACCGGGACAGGGGTCAGGTACGAGCAGTACTTC
J: TRBJ2-7
length: 17
D: TRBD1
V: TRBV4-1

CDR3: CASSPGLAGGANVLTF
DNA: TGTGCCAGCAGCCCGGGACTAGCAGGTGGGGCCAACGTCCTGACTTTC
J: TRBJ2-6
length: 16
D: TRBD2
V: TRBV5-4

CDR3: CASSPLPNTEAFF
DNA: TGTGCCAGCAGTCCCCTTCCGAACACTGAAGCTTTCTTT
J: TRBJ1-1
length: 13
D: -
V: TRBV6-5